A selection of T cell receptor beta chains follows, all from one sample in a study of T cell responses to AZD1222 COVID-19 vaccine. Clones were read by immunoSEQ multiplex PCR, and TCRdb kept only the in-frame ones, dropping some. Among 100,000 to 140,000 clones listed, under 95% were seen once. This specimen was peripheral blood, taken 28 days after the second AZD1222 dose. These receptors all stem from an adult who received the AZD1222 COVID-19 vaccine. CDR3s include the opening cysteine and the closing phenylalanine or tryptophan. The order of the fields is D gene, J gene, V gene, CDR3 DNA, CDR3 protein. The D gene is left open where the match is weak.

TRBD2 | TRBJ2-1 | TRBV4-1 | TGCGCCAGCAGCCAAGATAAGAGTAGCGGGGGGGCCTCTTACAATGAGCAGTTCTTC | CASSQDKSSGGASYNEQFF
TRBD1 | TRBJ2-2 | TRBV6-4 | TGTGCCAGCAGAGGGGACAGTTACGCGAACACCGGGGAGCTGTTTTTT | CASRGDSYANTGELFF
. | TRBJ1-5 | TRBV7-9 | TGTGCCAGCAGCTCGGAGGGGAGCAATCAGCCCCAGCATTTT | CASSSEGSNQPQHF
. | TRBJ1-3 | TRBV24-1 | TGTGCCACCAGTGACCGCGGACCAGGAAACACCATATATTTT | CATSDRGPGNTIYF
. | TRBJ1-2 | TRBV5-1 | TGCGCCAGCAGCTTGGCAGGAGGACTAATTGGCTACACCTTC | CASSLAGGLIGYTF
. | TRBJ1-2 | TRBV10-3 | TGTGCCATCAGTGAGTTGGCAGGCTACACCTTC | CAISELAGYTF
. | TRBJ2-3 | TRBV9 | TGTGCCAGCAGCGTAGTCTTCGCGGGAAGTACTGATACGCAGTATTTT | CASSVVFAGSTDTQYF
. | TRBJ1-5 | TRBV18 | TGTGCCAGCTCACCCGGGAACCTCAATCAGCCCCAGCATTTT | CASSPGNLNQPQHF
TRBD1 | TRBJ1-2 | TRBV10-3 | TGTGCCATCAGTGTACAGGGGCCCAACTATGGCTACACCTTC | CAISVQGPNYGYTF
. | TRBJ1-2 | TRBV7-9 | TGTGCCAGCAGAACGTCGAGCAGGGGCGGCTACACCTTC | CASRTSSRGGYTF
. | TRBJ2-1 | TRBV5-1 | TGCGCCAGCAGCTTGGAGGACGGGGAACCCTACAATGAGCAGTTCTTC | CASSLEDGEPYNEQFF
TRBD1 | TRBJ2-7 | TRBV24-1 | TGTGCCACCAGCCTCGGACAGGGCTACGAGCAGTACTTC | CATSLGQGYEQYF